A single sample gave rise to the 6 T cell receptor beta chains below, sequenced in a study of blood T cell repertoires in COVID-19. Only in-frame clones appear in the TCRdb table, and some are missing; sequencing was by immunoSEQ multiplex PCR. This sample has under 100,000 clones, with about 90% found just once. The sample was peripheral blood. Receptors were obtained from a human donor in a cohort sampled during active COVID-19.

The chain carries TRBV5-1 and TRBJ2-6; 9 bases are shared with TRBD2. The CDR3 is 18 residues long. In germline, CDR1 is SGHRS, CDR2 YFSETQ. V was pared by 0 bases and J by 0 bases, with 4 bases of the junction left unmatched. The CDR3 DNA reads TGCGCCAGCAGCTTGGAAGCGGGGGGACTCTCTGGGGCCAACGTCCTGACTTTC. It encodes CASSLEAGGLSGANVLTF.

This chain connects TRBV2 to TRBJ2-1; the match to TRBD1 covers 7 bases. V gave up 0 bases and J gave up 6 bases; unmatched junction bases: 5. The V gene's germline CDR1 is SNHLY and CDR2 FYNNEI. The CDR3 contains 15 residues. The CDR3 is CASSEAGQTLNEQFF. The CDR3, as DNA: TGTGCCAGCAGTGAAGCGGGACAGACACTCAATGAGCAGTTCTTC.

V usage is TRBV28 and J usage is TRBJ2-7; 10 bases agree with TRBD1. The CDR3 extends over 15 amino acids. V shed 4 bases, J shed 6 bases, and the junction held 9 bases outside the gene matches. Germline lookup yields CDR1 MDHEN and CDR2 SYDVKM. This chain's CDR3 is CASSSDRGRSGEQYF. In nucleotides, the CDR3 is TGTGCCAGCAGTTCAGACAGGGGGCGGAGCGGCGAGCAGTACTTC.

The J gene is TRBJ2-7, the V gene TRBV4-1; D is ambiguous. The V gene's germline CDR1 is MGHRA and CDR2 YSYEKL. Trimming pared 0 bases from V and 7 bases from J, leaving 13 bases between. The CDR3 covers 14 residues. The chain's CDR3 is CASSQEETLGEQYF. The CDR3 region has the DNA TGCGCCAGCAGCCAAGAAGAGACTCTCGGGGAGCAGTACTTC.

CDR3 sequence reads: CASRAAGSGNTIYF. The CDR3, as DNA: TGTGCCAGCAGGGCAGCGGGCTCTGGAAACACCATATATTTT. The V gene is TRBV7-6, the J gene TRBJ1-3; D unclear. The CDR3 totals 14 residues. The V end was cut by 6 bases, the J end by 0 bases, with 9 bases between. Per the germline V gene, CDR1 is SGHVS and CDR2 is FNYEAQ.

The chain links TRBV19 to TRBJ1-2; D is unclear. V was pared by 8 bases and J by 3 bases, with 16 bases between. This CDR3 spans 14 amino acids. CDR1 and CDR2 (germline): LNHDA, SQIVND (reference sequence). CDR3 region: CASQEAGRYYGYTF. Here the CDR3 DNA reads TGTGCCAGTCAAGAGGCGGGGAGGTACTATGGCTACACCTTC. Using reference TRBV19 and TRBJ1-2 for the parts outside the CDR3, the full variable domain is DGGITQSPKYLFRKEGQNVTLSCEQNLNHDAMYWYRQDPGQGLRLIYYSQIVNDFQKGDIAEGYSVSREKKESFPLTVTSAQKNPTAFYLCASQEAGRYYGYTFGSGTRLTVV.